This TCR beta chain was identified in a study of T cell responses to AZD1222 COVID-19 vaccine. The study's findings and limits: Vaccination with two AZD1222 doses was followed by a rise in Spike-specific TCR breadth and depth. Repertoire collection took place solely once the T cell response had peaked. At study baseline, merely several AZD1222 recipients were seropositive.

As for this clone: Its specificity is not known.

The data were produced by immunoSEQ multiplex PCR, yet TCRdb's version contains in-frame clones alone and is incomplete. The table has 100,000 or so clones, 80% to 90% seen once; the top ten hold 4.2%. CDR3 length: 18 residues. The V end lost 0 bases, the J end lost 1 base, and 18 bases lay between the germline ends. CDR1 and CDR2 from the germline V gene are LGHDT and YNNKEL (reference sequence). Sequences were derived from peripheral blood, sampled on day 0 of MenACWY control vaccination. The TCR sequence derives from an adult in good health. The V and J genes are TRBV3-1 (or the pseudogene TRBV3-2) and TRBJ1-1; no clear D gene. The CDR3 region has the DNA TGTGCCAGCAGCCAAGATTGGGTCTACGGCCAGCCGAACACTGAAGCTTTCTTT. As protein: CASSQDWVYGQPNTEAFF.